This TCR beta chain derives from a study of response to subunit inactivated influenza vaccine. TCRdb reprocessed the RT-PCR reads with MiXCR, giving one entry per CDR3 protein. The profile covers 610,000 or so distinct CDR3 sequences, with approximately 14% appearing a single time and more than 9.5% taken by the ten largest. Germline lookup yields CDR1 SGHTA and CDR2 FQGNSA. J gave up 12 bases and V 6 bases, and 6 bases lay outside the gene matches. CDR3 size: 12 residues. This clonotype was found a few times. The material was PBMCs from blood, obtained about 13 days after vaccination. The sequence was obtained from a man aged 50 or older who received an inactivated influenza vaccine. The gene calls are TRBV7-2 and TRBJ2-3; 10 positions match TRBD1. The CDR3 sequence is CASSPDRGFQYF. The CDR3 DNA is TGTGCCAGCAGTCCGGACAGGGGGTTTCAGTATTTT.